Each of the 31 T cell receptor beta chains below was sequenced from the same sample in a study of CD8+ T cells in alopecia areata. RNA extraction was followed by reverse transcription into cDNA, which acted as the sequencing template. This table comes from immunoSEQ multiplex PCR, and its TCRdb copy is limited to in-frame clones, with some not included. The sample yields roughly 180,000 clones, roughly 65% seen once. The material was CD4+ T cells sorted from blood, obtained at week 0. All receptors come from a human donor with alopecia areata.

About this clone: Different DNA sequences within this sample yield the same CDR3. This rearrangement joins TRBV9 to TRBJ2-3; no reliable D call. Germline V CDR1 and CDR2: SGDLS, YYNGEE. The CDR3 runs to 12 residues. Trimming pared 2 bases from V and 4 bases from J, leaving 5 bases between. CDR3 protein: CASSVEADTQYF. In DNA, the CDR3 is TGTGCCAGCAGCGTTGAGGCAGATACGCAGTATTTT.

V is TRBV10-3 and J is TRBJ2-7, with a possible D match to TRBD1 (6 bases). The germline gives CDR1 ENHRY, CDR2 SYGVKD. The V gene lost 7 bases and the J gene lost 1 base, with 17 bases spanning the gap. The CDR3 loop spans 15 amino acids. CDR3 amino acids: CAITPVRDTSYEQYF. As DNA, the CDR3 is TGTGCCATCACCCCGGTTCGGGACACTTCCTACGAGCAGTACTTC.

This clone has only one observation. This chain uses TRBV29-1 with TRBJ2-6; possibly TRBD2 for D (5 bases). The germline CDR1 and CDR2 sequences are SQVTM and ANQGSEA. Trimming removed 4 bases from V and 8 bases from J, with 12 bases in between. The CDR3 is made up of 13 amino acids. The CDR3, as DNA: TGCAGCGTTGCGTCAACCGGGACCAACGTCCTGACTTTC. Amino acid sequence: CSVASTGTNVLTF.

The chain joins TRBV7-9 to TRBJ2-7; 7 bases align to TRBD1. V lost 5 bases to trimming and J lost 3 bases; unmatched junction nucleotides: 4. CDR3 length equals 13 residues. Germline lookup yields CDR1 SEHNR and CDR2 FQNEAQ (reference sequence). The CDR3 loop is CASSRAGGYEQYF. DNA for the CDR3: TGTGCCAGCAGCAGGGCAGGGGGCTACGAGCAGTACTTC.

This chain joins TRBV6-6 and TRBJ2-1; the D gene could be TRBD1 or TRBD2 (6 bases each). Germline CDR1 reads MNHNY; CDR2 reads SVGAGI (reference sequence). Trimming removed 10 bases at V and 10 bases at J, with 14 bases between. The CDR3 is 11 residues long. The CDR3 DNA is TGTGCCATCGGTACGGGGGCGGAGCAGTTCTTC. Translating gives CAIGTGAEQFF.

This chain links TRBV29-1 with TRBJ2-3; D possibly matches TRBD1 or TRBD2 (5 bases each). The CDR3 loop spans 13 amino acids. Germline CDR1 reads SQVTM; CDR2 reads ANQGSEA. V dropped 5 bases and J dropped 2 bases, with 11 bases sitting between them. CDR3 nucleotide sequence: TGCAGCGTTTCAGGGAGATCCACAGATACGCAGTATTTT. It yields the protein CSVSGRSTDTQYF.

The chain carries TRBV5-6 and TRBJ2-7; D possibly matches TRBD1 or TRBD2 (5 bases each). Trimming shortened V by 3 bases and J by 1 base, and 14 bases separated the two germline ends. CDR1 and CDR2 (germline): SGHDT, YYEEEE. CDR3 length: 15 amino acids. The CDR3 DNA is TGTGCCAGCAGCTCGGGACCGACCGCATCCTACGAGCAGTACTTC. The encoded protein is CASSSGPTASYEQYF.

This chain uses TRBV30 with TRBJ1-2; D remains ambiguous. This CDR3 comprises 14 residues. Trimming removed 4 bases from V and 8 bases from J, with 20 bases in between. The germline V gene encodes CDR1 GTSNPN and CDR2 SVGIG (reference sequence). The CDR3 protein is CAWNPLRGLGGYTF. The DNA of the CDR3 is TGTGCCTGGAACCCGCTCCGGGGATTGGGAGGCTACACCTTC.

Comments on this clone: A read error may produce the germline difference seen at one junction end. The V call is TRBV5-1, the J call TRBJ1-2, with 8 positions matching TRBD1. This CDR3 is 15 amino acids long. Germline V gene lookup returns CDR1 SGHRS and CDR2 YFSETQ. DNA for the CDR3: TGTGCCAGCAGCTTCGGACAGGGCTCTAACTATGGCTACACCTTC. This codes for CASSFGQGSNYGYTF. Combining the CDR3 with reference TRBV5-1 and TRBJ1-2 gives the whole variable domain KAGVTQTPRYLIKTRGQQVTLSCSPISGHRSVSWYQQTPGQGLQFLFEYFSETQRNKGNFPGRFSGRQFSNSRSEMNVSTLELGDSALYLCASSFGQGSNYGYTFGSGTRLTVV.

The gene calls are TRBV4-3 and TRBJ2-1, with TRBD1 matching over 9 bases. CDR1 is LGHNA and CDR2 is YSLEER in the germline V gene. CDR3 length: 15 amino acids. Trimming removed 0 bases from V and 8 bases from J; junction bases left unmatched: 5. CDR3 sequence reads: CASSQEADRGHEQFF. CDR3 bases: TGCGCCAGCAGCCAAGAAGCGGACAGGGGTCATGAGCAGTTCTTC.

The rearrangement uses TRBV11-2 and TRBJ2-7; D unclear. Germline CDR1 and CDR2: SGHAT and FQNNGV. This CDR3 has 15 amino acids. Deletions cut 0 bases from V and 3 bases from J, with 12 bases between. The CDR3 nucleotides are TGTGCCAGCAGCTTAGAAAGCGTGGGTATCTACGAGCAGTACTTC. This gives the protein CASSLESVGIYEQYF.

The chain joins TRBV29-1 to TRBJ2-7; weak D call: TRBD2 (6 bases). Trimming took 0 bases from V and 6 from J, leaving 18 bases between them. The CDR3 covers 15 residues. Germline-derived CDR1 and CDR2 are SQVTM and ANQGSEA. CDR3 loop: CSVEDPGHGGREQYF. In DNA form, the CDR3 reads TGCAGCGTTGAAGATCCGGGGCACGGGGGTCGCGAGCAGTACTTC.

The sample holds a few counts of this clone. This chain links TRBV11-2 with TRBJ2-3; perhaps TRBD2 as D (6 bases). Per germline, CDR1 SGHAT and CDR2 FQNNGV. V dropped 5 bases and J dropped 1 base, with 10 bases sitting between them. The CDR3 has 14 residues. The CDR3 region has the DNA TGTGCCAGCAGCGCAGCGGGCCGCACAGATACGCAGTATTTT. This gives the protein CASSAAGRTDTQYF. The full variable domain, in which reference TRBV11-2 and TRBJ2-3 provide the parts outside the CDR3, is EAGVAQSPRYKIIEKRQSVAFWCNPISGHATLYWYQQILGQGPKLLIQFQNNGVVDDSQLPKDRFSAERLKGVDSTLKIQPAKLEDSAVYLCASSAAGRTDTQYFGPGTRLTVL.

The V gene is TRBV2, the J gene TRBJ2-4, with D perhaps assigned TRBD1 or TRBD2 (6 bases each). Germline V CDR1 and CDR2: SNHLY, FYNNEI. The CDR3 covers 14 residues. Trimming cost V 6 bases and J 2 bases, with 11 bases left between them. CDR3 protein: CASRRGASKNIQYF. The CDR3 region has the DNA TGTGCCAGCAGAAGGGGGGCATCCAAAAACATTCAGTACTTC.

This clone showed up just a few times. The V gene is TRBV29-1, the J gene TRBJ2-7; TRBD1 is a possible D gene (5 bases). This CDR3 is 15 amino acids long. Germline V gene lookup returns CDR1 SQVTM and CDR2 ANQGSEA. V was clipped by 6 bases and J by 0 bases, with 18 bases between them. The CDR3 protein is CSVVYDSRSSYEQYF. The CDR3 DNA sequence: TGCAGCGTAGTCTACGACAGCAGAAGCTCCTACGAGCAGTACTTC.

Concerning this clone: One end of the junction is discordant with germline, which a read error may explain. The chain recombines TRBV5-6 with TRBJ1-2; a weak D match, TRBD1 (5 bases). This CDR3 has 12 amino acids. Germline lookup yields CDR1 SGHDT and CDR2 YYEEEE. The CDR3 DNA sequence: TGTGCCAGCAGCTTGATTGGACGGGACCAAGACTTC. Translating it yields CASSLIGRDQDF.

This clone was counted only a few times. The V call is TRBV6-1, the J call TRBJ1-1; D unresolved. V dropped 2 bases and J dropped 1 base, with 11 bases sitting between them. This CDR3 is 15 amino acids long. From germline, CDR1 is MNHNS and CDR2 SASEGT. The CDR3 DNA sequence: TGTGCCAGCAGTGAAATTCAACGACCGAACACTGAAGCTTTCTTT. Encoded protein: CASSEIQRPNTEAFF.

The rearrangement joins TRBV29-1 to TRBJ1-1, with 9 bases fitting TRBD1. V lost 8 bases and J lost 4; bases outside the gene matches: 5. The CDR3 totals 12 residues. The germline V gene has CDR1 SQVTM and CDR2 ANQGSEA. The CDR3 DNA reads TGCAGCTCCAGGACAGGGGCCACTGAAGCTTTCTTT. Amino acid sequence: CSSRTGATEAFF.

This clone was seen once. The CDR3 is CSVQGRVAKNIQYF. The CDR3 DNA sequence: TGCAGCGTTCAGGGCCGGGTAGCCAAAAACATTCAGTACTTC. V gene TRBV29-1 combines with J gene TRBJ2-4, with D perhaps matching TRBD1 (5 bases). The germline V gene encodes CDR1 SQVTM and CDR2 ANQGSEA. V was trimmed by 5 bases and J by 0 bases, leaving 11 bases between them. There are 14 residues in the CDR3.

V and J are TRBV7-2 and TRBJ2-1, with TRBD1 matching over 10 bases. The CDR3 is made up of 16 amino acids. Germline V gene data show CDR1 as SGHTA and CDR2 as FQGNSA. After removal of 5 bases from V and 7 bases from J, the junction contained 11 bases not matched to a gene. CDR3 amino acids: CASSRRPGQGRNEQFF. CDR3 bases: TGTGCCAGCAGCCGGCGACCGGGACAGGGGAGGAATGAGCAGTTCTTC.

V is TRBV29-1 and J is TRBJ2-3, with D perhaps given as TRBD1 or TRBD2 (5 bases each). Trimming left V 3 bases short and J 2 bases short, with 15 bases between. Germline assignment: CDR1 SQVTM and CDR2 ANQGSEA. The CDR3 spans 15 residues. In DNA, the CDR3 is TGCAGCGTTGAGGGGGTAGGCGGAAACACAGATACGCAGTATTTT. Translation gives CSVEGVGGNTDTQYF.

The chain joins TRBV4-1 to TRBJ2-2; tentatively, D is TRBD1 or TRBD2 (6 bases each). The CDR3 has 15 residues. Germline V gene lookup returns CDR1 MGHRA and CDR2 YSYEKL. Trimming cost V 4 bases and J 2 bases, with 11 bases left between them. For the CDR3, the DNA is TGCGCCAGCAGCCCGAGGGGGGACAACACCGGGGAGCTGTTTTTT. Its translation is CASSPRGDNTGELFF.

This clone was seen a handful of times. The chain joins TRBV7-2 to TRBJ1-2; 7 bases map to TRBD1. The CDR3 has 14 residues. Unmatched junction bases numbered 0, after V lost 2 bases and J lost 0 bases. Germline CDR1 and CDR2: SGHTA and FQGNSA. The CDR3, as DNA: TGTGCCAGCAGCTTACAGGGGGCTAACTATGGCTACACCTTC. It encodes CASSLQGANYGYTF.

In its sample, this clone was seen a few times. The gene calls are TRBV29-1 and TRBJ2-2; 8 nucleotides match TRBD1. The CDR3 is 13 residues long. Germline loops: CDR1 SQVTM, CDR2 ANQGSEA. Trimming cost V 4 bases and J 3 bases; bases outside gene matches: 1. CDR3 loop: CSVGQGYTGELFF. Here the CDR3 DNA reads TGCAGCGTTGGACAGGGGTACACCGGGGAGCTGTTTTTT.

The table lists this clone with a few counts. This chain uses TRBV29-1 with TRBJ2-5, with a tentative D call TRBD2 (5 bases). V shed 4 bases and J shed 5 bases, with 14 bases lying between them. Per germline, CDR1 SQVTM and CDR2 ANQGSEA. The CDR3 has 13 residues. CDR3 sequence reads: CSVATTRVETQYF. Here the CDR3 DNA reads TGCAGCGTTGCAACCACGAGGGTTGAGACCCAGTACTTC. The complete variable domain, with remaining parts taken from reference TRBV29-1 and TRBJ2-5, reads SAVISQKPSRDICQRGTSLTIQCQVDSQVTMMFWYRQQPGQSLTLIATANQGSEATYESGFVIDKFPISRPNLTFSTLTVSNMSPEDSSIYLCSVATTRVETQYFGPGTRLLVL.

The gene calls are TRBV29-1 and TRBJ1-2, with D perhaps TRBD1 (6 bases). The CDR3 has 13 amino acids. The germline gives CDR1 SQVTM, CDR2 ANQGSEA. Trimming left V 5 bases short and J 2 bases short, with 12 bases between. The CDR3 DNA reads as TGCAGCGTTACGAGAGGGGGGAACTATGGCTACACCTTC. Translation: CSVTRGGNYGYTF. Full variable domain (outside the CDR3, taken from reference TRBV29-1 and TRBJ1-2): SAVISQKPSRDICQRGTSLTIQCQVDSQVTMMFWYRQQPGQSLTLIATANQGSEATYESGFVIDKFPISRPNLTFSTLTVSNMSPEDSSIYLCSVTRGGNYGYTFGSGTRLTVV.

CDR3 loop: CASSPDGANTEAFF. CDR3 DNA sequence: TGTGCCAGCAGCCCCGACGGGGCGAACACTGAAGCTTTCTTT. J is TRBJ1-1 and V is TRBV2, with D perhaps TRBD1 (5 bases). The V gene lost 6 bases and the J gene lost 1 base, with 12 bases spanning the gap. The CDR3 loop spans 14 amino acids. CDR1 SNHLY and CDR2 FYNNEI come from the germline V gene.

This clone was counted only a few times. The chain uses TRBV29-1 and TRBJ2-7, with TRBD1 identical over 10 bases. The CDR3 loop spans 13 amino acids. The V gene's germline CDR1 is SQVTM and CDR2 ANQGSEA. The V segment lost 5 bases and the J segment 3 bases; nucleotides outside the gene matches: 4. The chain's CDR3 is CSVRTGGRYEQYF. CDR3 in DNA: TGCAGCGTTAGGACAGGGGGACGCTACGAGCAGTACTTC.

This clone was seen only a few times. The chain has TRBV7-2 and TRBJ2-2; 15 bases fit TRBD2. The V and J ends lost 5 bases and 9 bases, in that order; junction bases with no gene match: 7. The V gene's germline CDR1 is SGHTA and CDR2 FQGNSA. This CDR3 has 16 residues. CDR3 coding DNA: TGTGCCAGCAGCGCCGGACTAGCGGGGGGGCAAAGGGAGCTGTTTTTT. Translated: CASSAGLAGGQRELFF. Combining the CDR3 with reference TRBV7-2 and TRBJ2-2 gives the whole variable domain GAGVSQSPSNKVTEKGKDVELRCDPISGHTALYWYRQSLGQGLEFLIYFQGNSAPDKSGLPSDRFSAERTGGSVSTLTIQRTQQEDSAVYLCASSAGLAGGQRELFFGEGSRLTVL.

This rearrangement joins TRBV25-1 to TRBJ2-7, with D unclear. This CDR3 has 13 residues. V was pared by 4 bases and J by 5 bases, with 12 bases between. CDR1 is MGHDK, CDR2 SYGVNS, per germline. CDR3 residues: CASSVGGRNEQYF. The CDR3, as DNA: TGTGCCAGCAGTGTAGGTGGGCGGAACGAGCAGTACTTC.

The chain couples TRBV30 to TRBJ1-2, with D perhaps TRBD1 (5 bases). Germline lookup yields CDR1 GTSNPN and CDR2 SVGIG (reference sequence). Trimming removed 0 bases from V and 8 bases from J, with 19 bases in between. The CDR3 covers 15 residues. CDR3 DNA sequence: TGTGCCTGGAGTGTCTCCATTAGCGGGGCTGGGGGCTACACCTTC. Protein: CAWSVSISGAGGYTF.